The subject of this entry is one T cell receptor beta chain. Antigen specificity is unknown. This specimen belongs to a study of T cells after posttransplantation cyclophosphamide. Study-wide findings and caveats: Blood and skin or GI T cell repertoires showed limited TRB overlap. Donor-recipient repertoire similarity was low at 1-2 months, rising over year one. Recipient CMV seropositivity and CMV reactivation strongly tracked TRB clonality.

V was shortened by 5 bases and J by 7 bases, with 15 bases between the two germline ends. CDR1 SGHTA and CDR2 FQGNSA come from the germline V gene. The CDR3 consists of 14 residues. Assay used: immunoSEQ multiplex PCR; TCRdb lists only in-frame clones, some missing. Of some 19,000 clones listed, approximately 90% were seen once; the top ten hold under 2%. Control samples came 1 year after myeloablative marrow transplants with methotrexate plus calcineurin inhibitor. The TCR was taken from a female patient younger than 45 who received an allogeneic stem cell transplant from an unrelated donor, was CMV-positive, and had acute and chronic GVHD. These T cells may partly come from the graft donor. The sequencing used PBMCs, collected about 360 days after allogeneic stem cell transplant with calcineurin inhibitor and methotrexate. The chain has TRBV7-2 and TRBJ2-1, with D perhaps TRBD2 (5 bases). The CDR3 DNA is TGTGCCAGCAGCCCTCCCCTACTAGTTAATGAGCAGTTCTTC. It codes for CASSPPLLVNEQFF.